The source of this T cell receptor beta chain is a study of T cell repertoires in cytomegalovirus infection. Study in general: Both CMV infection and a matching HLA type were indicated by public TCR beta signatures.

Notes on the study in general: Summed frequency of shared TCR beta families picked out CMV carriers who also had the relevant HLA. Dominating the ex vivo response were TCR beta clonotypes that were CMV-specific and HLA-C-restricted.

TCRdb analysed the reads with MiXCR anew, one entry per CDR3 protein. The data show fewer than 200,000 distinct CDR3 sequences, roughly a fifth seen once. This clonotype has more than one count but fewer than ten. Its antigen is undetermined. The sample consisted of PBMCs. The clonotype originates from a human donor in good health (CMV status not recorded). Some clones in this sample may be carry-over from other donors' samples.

CDR3 loop: CASSAYPGTGELFF. The CDR3 DNA reads TGTGCCAGCAGCGCCTACCCCGGGACCGGGGAGCTGTTTTTT. The chain employs TRBV9 and TRBJ2-2; D call uncertain. The CDR3 consists of 14 residues. Germline loops: CDR1 SGDLS, CDR2 YYNGEE. Deletions cut 3 bases from V and 5 bases from J, with 11 bases between. Full variable domain (missing parts from reference TRBV9 and TRBJ2-2): DSGVTQTPKHLITATGQRVTLRCSPRSGDLSVYWYQQSLDQGLQFLIQYYNGEERAKGNILERFSAQQFPDLHSELNLSSLELGDSALYFCASSAYPGTGELFFGEGSRLTVL.